This T cell receptor (beta chain) emerged from a study of T cells in Graves' hyperthyroidism and ophthalmopathy. The V gene's germline CDR1 is SGHVS and CDR2 FNYEAQ. V was clipped by 4 bases and J by 7 bases, with 13 bases between them. CDR3 size: 13 residues. Patients aged 18 to 65 had newly diagnosed hyperthyroidism lasting under 2 months. An approximately 10 ml volume of fresh peripheral blood provided the PBMCs. In its sample, this clonotype was seen many times. TCR beta CDR3 sequences were amplified from RNA transcripts. Initially, a first-round RT-PCR of the TCR CDR3 employed the HTBI primer set. TCRdb fed the multiplex PCR reads into MiXCR, producing one record per CDR3 protein. Among roughly 800,000 distinct CDR3 sequences listed, over 35% were seen once.

V is TRBV7-6 and J is TRBJ1-1; possibly TRBD1 for D (5 bases). The receptor comes from a man aged 18 to 30 with Graves' hyperthyroidism. Sequencing was carried out using blood. Here the CDR3 DNA reads TGTGCCAGCAGCTCCGAGGTAGGGGTTGAAGCTTTCTTT. Translation gives CASSSEVGVEAFF.